A single sample gave rise to the 14 T cell receptor beta chains below, sequenced in a study of blood T cell repertoires in COVID-19. TCRdb keeps only in-frame clones here, not all; method: immunoSEQ multiplex PCR. The repertoire has some 280,000 clones, approximately 89% of them found once; the top ten carry approximately 12%. Material: peripheral blood. The receptors were gathered from a woman aged 55 to 70 with acute or convalescent COVID-19.

The V and J genes are TRBV2 and TRBJ1-1, with 8 bases identical to TRBD1. There are 13 residues in the CDR3. With V trimmed by 6 bases and J by 6 bases, 6 bases remained unmatched. CDR1 SNHLY and CDR2 FYNNEI come from the germline V gene. CDR3 residues: CASSGQGLPEAFF. The DNA of the CDR3 is TGTGCCAGCAGCGGACAGGGTTTGCCTGAAGCTTTCTTT.

The chain combines TRBV19 with TRBJ2-3; 8 bases agree with TRBD1. Trimming took 3 bases from V and 3 from J; bases not matched to a gene: 8. CDR1 and CDR2 from the germline V gene are LNHDA and SQIVND (reference sequence). CDR3 length equals 16 residues. CDR3 amino acids: CASSIRTGRTTDTQYF. The CDR3 DNA reads TGTGCCAGTAGTATTAGGACAGGGAGGACAACAGATACGCAGTATTTT.

The gene calls are TRBV2 and TRBJ2-5; 8 bases align to TRBD2. This CDR3 has 16 amino acids. Germline loops: CDR1 SNHLY, CDR2 FYNNEI. Trimming at V came to 6 bases and at J to 7 bases, leaving 16 bases not matched to a gene. The CDR3, as DNA: TGTGCCAGCAGGACGAGCGGGGGATCTAAGACTGGGACCCAGTACTTC. It specifies CASRTSGGSKTGTQYF.

The CDR3 reads CASTSAGRGPETQYF. The CDR3, as DNA: TGTGCCAGTACGAGCGCAGGGAGGGGCCCGGAGACCCAGTACTTC. The chain links TRBV19 to TRBJ2-5, with TRBD2 matching 7 bases. The CDR3 extends over 15 amino acids. The germline gives CDR1 LNHDA, CDR2 SQIVND (reference sequence). J was trimmed by 5 bases and V by 7 bases; bases with no gene match: 13. The full variable domain, in which reference TRBV19 and TRBJ2-5 provide the parts outside the CDR3, is DGGITQSPKYLFRKEGQNVTLSCEQNLNHDAMYWYRQDPGQGLRLIYYSQIVNDFQKGDIAEGYSVSREKKESFPLTVTSAQKNPTAFYLCASTSAGRGPETQYFGPGTRLLVL.

This clone was recorded only once. Since no conserved phenylalanine or tryptophan closes the CDR3, a read error is the likely cause. The DNA is omitted, as the CDR3 cannot be located on it reliably, and the CDR3 follows TCRdb's listing. The gene calls are TRBV12-3 or TRBV12-4 and TRBJ1-1; the tabulated D call, TRBD1, remains unverified against the DNA. Both ends counted, the CDR3 spans 11 residues. CDR3: CASSLGQVVIM.

The chain uses TRBV19 and TRBJ2-2; D ambiguous. This CDR3 contains 14 residues. Trimming shortened V by 6 bases and J by 3 bases, and 11 bases separated the two germline ends. CDR1 LNHDA and CDR2 SQIVND come from the germline V gene (reference sequence). CDR3 residues: CASRTTGHTGELFF. DNA of the CDR3: TGTGCCAGTAGGACGACTGGCCACACCGGGGAGCTGTTTTTT.

The chain carries TRBV11-2 and TRBJ1-1; D might be TRBD1 (5 bases). The germline V gene encodes CDR1 SGHAT and CDR2 FQNNGV. The CDR3 runs 11 residues. Trimming took 5 bases from V and 10 from J, leaving 11 bases between them. The CDR3 protein is CASSPGGGAFF. In nucleotides, the CDR3 is TGTGCCAGCAGCCCTGGGGGGGGAGCTTTCTTT.

This clone was seen a single time. The chain links TRBV7-2 to TRBJ2-7; weak D call: TRBD1 (5 bases). The CDR3 contains 13 residues. V lost 4 bases to trimming and J lost 4 bases, with 11 bases between them. CDR1 is SGHTA and CDR2 is FQGNSA in the germline V gene. As DNA, the CDR3 is TGTGCCAGCAGCTCCCAGACAGAGTACGAGCAGTACTTC. Its translation: CASSSQTEYEQYF.

The rearrangement joins TRBV5-6 to TRBJ1-6, with D possibly TRBD1 on 5 matching bases. CDR1 is SGHDT, CDR2 YYEEEE, per germline. V lost 1 base and J 8 bases, leaving 10 bases between the germline ends. The CDR3 totals 14 residues. This chain's CDR3 is CASSLQGVYSPLHF. Here the CDR3 DNA reads TGTGCCAGCAGCTTGCAGGGTGTTTATTCACCCCTCCACTTT.

This clone was observed a handful of times. V gene TRBV6-5 combines with J gene TRBJ1-5; TRBD1 is a possible D gene (6 bases). The CDR3 is 15 residues long. V lost 6 bases and J 3 bases, leaving 15 bases between the germline ends. Germline V gene data show CDR1 as MNHEY and CDR2 as SVGAGI. In DNA, the CDR3 is TGTGCCAGCAGGTTGGGGGGGGCGACCAATCAGCCCCAGCATTTT. Encoded protein: CASRLGGATNQPQHF.

This clone turned up a few times. V is TRBV11-3 and J is TRBJ2-7, with TRBD1 matching over 9 bases. Germline V lookup: CDR1 SGHNT, CDR2 YENEEA. The CDR3 has 16 residues. Losses at the gene ends were 4 bases for V and 6 bases for J; bases not matched to a gene: 13. The CDR3 DNA sequence: TGTGCCAGCAGCTATTCCCCGGGACAGGGTGTTCCCGAGCAGTACTTC. Translation gives CASSYSPGQGVPEQYF.

Only one count was recorded for this clone. This chain uses TRBV5-1 with TRBJ2-1; TRBD2 matches 12 bases. With 1 base clipped from V and 9 bases from J, the junction kept 11 bases outside the gene matches. This CDR3 comprises 17 residues. Germline CDR1 SGHRS, CDR2 YFSETQ. DNA for the CDR3: TGCGCCAGCAGCTTGAGACTAGCGGGGGTAGCGTCGGGTGAGCAGTTCTTC. Its translation is CASSLRLAGVASGEQFF.

V is TRBV5-1 and J is TRBJ2-3; TRBD2 agrees at 11 bases. The germline gives CDR1 SGHRS, CDR2 YFSETQ. Trimming removed 0 bases from V and 2 bases from J; junction bases left unmatched: 8. This CDR3 has 18 residues. CDR3 bases: TGCGCCAGCAGCTTGGCCCCGTTAGCGGGGGGGCCCACAGATACGCAGTATTTT. Protein sequence: CASSLAPLAGGPTDTQYF. Combining the CDR3 with reference TRBV5-1 and TRBJ2-3 gives the whole variable domain KAGVTQTPRYLIKTRGQQVTLSCSPISGHRSVSWYQQTPGQGLQFLFEYFSETQRNKGNFPGRFSGRQFSNSRSEMNVSTLELGDSALYLCASSLAPLAGGPTDTQYFGPGTRLTVL.

On this clone: One end of the junction does not line up with germline, which may come from a read error. V and J are TRBV7-7 and TRBJ2-2, with D perhaps TRBD2 (5 bases). CDR1 and CDR2 from the germline V gene are SSHAT and FNYEAQ (reference sequence). The CDR3 totals 15 residues. The CDR3 is CASSPGLSNTGELFF. For the CDR3, the DNA is TGTGCTAGCAGCCCCGGACTGTCGAACACCGGGGAGCTGTTTTTT.